This TCR beta chain was identified in a study of human versus mouse CDR3 diversity and MHC coevolution. The germline V gene has CDR1 MRHNA and CDR2 SNTAGT. The CDR3 loop spans 18 amino acids. Losses at the gene ends were 5 bases for V and 2 bases for J; bases not matched to a gene: 7. Clones were sequenced by immunoSEQ multiplex PCR, and TCRdb holds only the in-frame ones, with some missing. The data show fewer than 100,000 clones, roughly 95% seen once. The chain recombines TRBV6-4 with TRBJ2-3; 16 bases fit TRBD2. Material: naive CD4+ T cells from blood. Subset indicated: CD45RO-negative CD62L-positive naive CD4 T cells. The TCR sequence derives from a person aged 25 to 75 in good health. The CDR3 DNA reads TGTGCCAGCAGTCCCCAGGGACTAGCGGGAGGGTACACAGATACGCAGTATTTT. Translated: CASSPQGLAGGYTDTQYF.